The T cell receptor beta chain under discussion was sequenced for a study of cytomegalovirus exposure and HLA in healthy donors. Study information: A data release that came early held about 89 million unique TCRs from HLA-typed donors. Notes on the study in general: Roughly even sequencing depth across donors was the assumption behind the presence/absence analyses.

With respect to this clone: As yet, its antigen is unknown.

Trimming took 5 bases from V and 2 from J; bases not matched to a gene: 4. CDR1 is SGHTA, CDR2 FQGNSA, per germline. The CDR3 loop spans 15 amino acids. The study ran its PCR with 60 Vbeta and 13 Jbeta primers. Profiled with immunoSEQ multiplex PCR; TCRdb holds only in-frame clones, not every one. The sample holds around 150,000 clones, around 80% seen once. The TCR originated in a male donor in good health and CMV-seropositive. Sequencing input: PBMCs. The rearrangement uses TRBV7-2 and TRBJ2-1, with TRBD1 matching over 9 bases. CDR3 nucleotide sequence: TGTGCCAGCAGCGTCAGACAGGGGGCCTACAATGAGCAGTTCTTC. Translation: CASSVRQGAYNEQFF.